Listed below are T cell receptor beta chains from one sample, sequenced in a study of PD-1 blockade in mismatch repair-deficient tumors. Generated by immunoSEQ multiplex PCR, the TCRdb table keeps only in-frame clones and is missing some. The sample has about 110,000 clones, approximately 80% seen once. Source: peripheral blood, taken about 60 weeks after starting pembrolizumab. Receptor source: an adult with mismatch repair-deficient cancer. Both conserved end residues are part of each CDR3. The D gene is left open where the match is weak. Expanded clones get a size class; other rows say once, few or many, or leave the size out.

NA TRBJ2-7 few TRBV11-2 TGTGCCAGCAGCTTCGGTCCCTCCTACGAGCAGTACTTC CASSFGPSYEQYF
NA TRBJ2-2 few TRBV11-3 TGTGCCAGCCTCACAGAAACCGGGGAGCTGTTTTTT CASLTETGELFF
TRBD2 TRBJ2-7 NA TRBV11-1 TGTGCCAGCAGCCCGGGACTAGGATACGAGCAGTACTTC CASSPGLGYEQYF
NA TRBJ1-5 few TRBV7-3 TGTGCCAGCAGCCCAGGGCCCTTCCAGCCCCAGCATTTT CASSPGPFQPQHF
TRBD1 TRBJ1-2 once TRBV4-1 TGCGCCAGCAGCCTCCCAGGGGGCTATGGCTACACCTTC CASSLPGGYGYTF
TRBD1 TRBJ2-2 NA TRBV5-1 TGCGCCAGCACTTCACAGGGGGCGGACGGGGAGCTGTTTTTT CASTSQGADGELFF
NA TRBJ1-2 NA TRBV7-2 TGTGCCAGCAGCATGGGGGCCAGGGGAGGCAACTATGGCTACACCTTC CASSMGARGGNYGYTF
TRBD2 TRBJ2-3 NA TRBV19 TGTGCCAGTAGTATAGAGGGGACTAGCGAGTACACAGATACGCAGTATTTT CASSIEGTSEYTDTQYF
NA TRBJ1-4 once TRBV30 TGTGCCTGGAGCCCAGGTTTTAATGAAAAACTGTTTTTT CAWSPGFNEKLFF
TRBD2 TRBJ2-1 NA TRBV11-3 TGTGCCAGCAGCTTAGCCGGGAGGCGCAATGAGCAGTTCTTC CASSLAGRRNEQFF
NA TRBJ2-5 NA TRBV5-4 TGTGCCAGCAGCTTTGCCGGGGAGTGGGAGACCCAGTACTTC CASSFAGEWETQYF
TRBD2 TRBJ2-1 NA TRBV11-2 TGTGCCAGCAGCTACGTTAGCGGGGGCCCCAATGAGCAGTTCTTC CASSYVSGGPNEQFF
TRBD2 TRBJ2-3 NA TRBV4-1 TGCGCCAGCAGCCTTGCGGGGGGGGTTCTTGCAGATACGCAGTATTTT CASSLAGGVLADTQYF
NA TRBJ1-4 NA TRBV18 TGTGCCAGCTCACCCAAGGCGCCTCATGGTGAAAAACTGTTTTTT CASSPKAPHGEKLFF
NA TRBJ1-3 NA TRBV4-3 TGCGCCAGCAGCCAAGACGCTGTGGGGGCGCCTGGAAACACCATATATTTT CASSQDAVGAPGNTIYF
TRBD2 TRBJ2-5 NA TRBV11-3 TGTGCCAGCAGCTTAGAAACTAGCGGGAGGGCGGAGGAGACCCAGTACTTC CASSLETSGRAEETQYF